The clone carrying this TCR beta chain was counted a few times. The antigen is undetermined. Sequencing targeted expressed TCRB transcripts, as all isolated RNA had been reverse transcribed. Here immunoSEQ multiplex PCR was the method, and the copy in TCRdb shows in-frame clones only, minus some. The table includes around 150,000 clones, around 10% detected once. The sample comes from a study of beta chain features in type 1 diabetes. The authors sorted CD4+ naive, central memory, regulatory and stem cell-like memory cells via CD45RO/CCR7/CD25/CD127/CD95/CD27. The study's findings and limits: TCRB CDR3 length was moderately but significantly reduced in all four CD4+ subsets of Type 1 diabetes patients.

The germline V gene encodes CDR1 SNHLY and CDR2 FYNNEI. V was pared by 6 bases and J by 7 bases, with 6 bases of the junction left unmatched. CDR3 length: 13 amino acids. The TCR sequence derives from a man in his thirties or forties with type 1 diabetes. V and J are TRBV2 and TRBJ1-2; TRBD1 matches 9 bases. The material sequenced was central memory CD4+ T cells from blood. CDR3 protein: CASRGTGSAGYTF. For the CDR3, the DNA is TGTGCCAGCAGAGGGACAGGGTCGGCTGGCTACACCTTC.